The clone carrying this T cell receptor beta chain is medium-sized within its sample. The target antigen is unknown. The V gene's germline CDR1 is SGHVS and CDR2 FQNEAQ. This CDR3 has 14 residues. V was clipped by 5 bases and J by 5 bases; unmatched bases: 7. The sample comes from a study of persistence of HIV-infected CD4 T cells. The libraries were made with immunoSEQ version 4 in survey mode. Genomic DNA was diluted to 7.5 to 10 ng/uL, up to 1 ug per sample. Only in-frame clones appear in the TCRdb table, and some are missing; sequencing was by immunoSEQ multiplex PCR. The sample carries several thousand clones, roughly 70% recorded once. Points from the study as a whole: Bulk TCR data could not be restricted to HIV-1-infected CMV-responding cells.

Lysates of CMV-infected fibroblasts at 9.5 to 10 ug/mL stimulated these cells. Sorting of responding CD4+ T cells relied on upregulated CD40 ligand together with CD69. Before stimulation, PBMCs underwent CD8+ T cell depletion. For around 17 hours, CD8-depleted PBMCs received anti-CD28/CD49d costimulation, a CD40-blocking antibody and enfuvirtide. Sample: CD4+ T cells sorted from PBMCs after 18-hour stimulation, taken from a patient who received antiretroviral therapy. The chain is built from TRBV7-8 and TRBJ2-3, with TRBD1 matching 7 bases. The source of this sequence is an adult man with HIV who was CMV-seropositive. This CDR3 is CASSQGQALDTQYF. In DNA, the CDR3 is TGTGCCAGCAGCCAAGGACAGGCTTTAGATACGCAGTATTTT.